This T cell receptor (beta chain) originates from a study of CD8 T cells in Susac syndrome. Whole-study findings and limits: The TCR sequencing and HLA analysis in the study involved a relatively small number of individuals, as the study acknowledged.

Turning to this clonotype: What it binds is unknown.

cDNA came from about 0.51 to 1 ug RNA primed by random hexamers. TCRdb ran MiXCR on the immunoSEQ multiplex PCR reads and lists one entry per CDR3 protein. Altogether just under 150,000 distinct CDR3 sequences are present, roughly 94% being singletons, with the ten largest covering over 0.07%. CD8+ and CD4+ T cells circulating in blood were sequenced for TCR beta. Controls matched for sex and age were healthy donors. The sample taken for sequencing was CD4+ T cells from PBMCs. The TCR was taken from a human donor in good health.

CDR3 sequence (DNA): TGCAGTGCTAGAGATCATGGGCAGGGTGGTCGGCAGCCCCAGCATTTT. This encodes CSARDHGQGGRQPQHF. The chain is built from TRBV20-1 and TRBJ1-5; possible D gene TRBD1, 5 bases. The V and J ends lost 0 bases and 7 bases respectively, with 19 bases between them. This CDR3 comprises 16 residues. Germline CDR1 and CDR2: DFQATT and SNEGSKA (reference sequence).